The entry that follows covers one TCR beta chain sequence. This clonotype came up a few times. This receptor's antigen is unknown. Base-call qualities are not available, and no considerably larger clone is one nucleotide away. The treatment or condition label, as the study defines it: live attenuated yellow fever vaccine strain. At each blood-draw timepoint, two biological replicates of bulk PBMCs were obtained. PBMCs were isolated from peripheral blood using a standard Ficoll-Paque protocol. TriZol was used to extract RNA from bulk PBMCs, CD4 and CD8 fractions, and dextramer-positive and dextramer-negative fractions. The V and J ends are trimmed by 2 bases and 6 bases, leaving 6 bases between them. Inclusive of the bounding cysteine and phenylalanine, the CDR3 is 12 residues long. Left in the record is the CDR3 DNA by itself, 36 bases read in frame from the first base. CDR1 and CDR2, looked up from the germline V gene (reference sequence), are SEHNR and FQNEAQ.

This sample is drawn from a study of T cells after yellow fever vaccination (dated by TCRdb to the late 2010s). As for the study more broadly: The SMART-Seq v4 Ultra Low Input RNA kit was used to prepare libraries from fractions with low cell numbers. To track T-cell clones before and after primary and booster YFV17D yellow fever vaccination, bulk TCR alpha and beta repertoires were sequenced longitudinally. The cohort comprised two healthy male donors, one aged 18 to 30 and one aged 30 to 40 years. Blood samples were taken at several timepoints before and after primary and secondary immunization, and bulk PBMC replicates and cell subsets were isolated.

TCR cDNA was made using 5'RACE template switching, a step that added a universal primer site and unique molecular identifiers. Priming for cDNA synthesis came from both the TCR alpha and TCR beta constant segments. Library amplification involved two PCR steps, and the second step added sample barcodes and sequencing adapters. Sequencing of the libraries was done on either Illumina HiSeq 2500 (2x100 bp) or NovaSeq (2x150 bp). The study's processing was this. Demultiplexing of reads and collapsing into UMI consensus sequences were performed with MIGEC, and V(D)J alignment was carried out with MiXCR. Vaccine-responding clonotypes were identified with edgeR using replicate PBMC samples, with FDR below 0.01 and a log2 fold change above 5 up to day 15 being required. Bulk clonotypes were assigned CD4 or CD8 identity according to which sequenced CD4 or CD8 repertoire held them at higher abundance. The public reads were quality trimmed at Q25 with fastp and then assembled into clones with MiXCR by TCRdb, keeping productive beta chains. Records with the same CDR3 protein are collapsed into one entry carrying the most frequent genes and DNA. V and J calls and clone size were set by TCRdb, not the authors. This sample holds 350,000 or so distinct CDR3 sequences; 8.1% were observed only once. Under 20% of the sample is in the top ten clones.

Beyond this particular receptor, the publication reports: A small fraction of clonotypes showed up in both the CD4 and CD8 compartments, probably as a result of convergent recombination. After the booster, most of the clones that had expanded following primary vaccination were detected again (roughly 96% of CD4 and roughly 88% of CD8), which suggests that memory was broadly maintained. Compared with the primary T-cell response, the secondary T-cell response was weaker but faster, peaking on day 5 rather than day 15. Because only a couple of donors were included in the study, the extent to which the findings can be generalized is limited. Computational filtering was required because FACS-sorted repertoires could contain abundant contaminating clonotypes from the bulk population.

The TCR comes from a man in his late teens or twenties who received the YFV17D yellow fever vaccine. The chain is assembled from TRBV7-9 and TRBJ2-3; the D gene cannot be resolved reliably. The sequences come from PBMCs, collected more than 40 days after the first yellow fever vaccination. The CDR3 sequence is CASSLWSDTQYF. DNA sequence: TGTGCCAGCAGCTTATGGTCGGATACGCAGTATTTT. When the CDR3 is completed using the reference TRBV7-9 and TRBJ2-3 genes on either side, the full variable domain is DTGVSQNPRHKITKRGQNVTFRCDPISEHNRLYWYRQTLGQGPEFLTYFQNEAQLEKSRLLSDRFSAERPKGSFSTLEIQRTEQGDSAMYLCASSLWSDTQYFGPGTRLTVL.